This T cell receptor beta chain was captured by sequencing in a study of blood T cells in healthy people across ages. General study results and limits: Higher naive T cell percentage went strongly together with higher TCR beta diversity.

For the second PCR, which ran for about 7 to 11 cycles, a sample-barcoded 5' primer and a J-beta primer mix were used. Each cDNA molecule was tagged by a template-switch adaptor that had 12 random nucleotides. MiXCR, applied by TCRdb to the 5' RACE reads, yields one record per CDR3 protein. The sample shows 650,000 to 1,000,000 distinct CDR3 sequences, 36% of them seen only once. Per the germline V gene, CDR1 is MNHEY and CDR2 is SVGAGI. The CDR3 length is 16 residues. Remarks on this clonotype: Its antigen remains unknown. The junction shows a germline mismatch at one end, possibly a read error.

Per sample, a minimum of 6.5 million PBMCs were isolated. The rearrangement links TRBV6-5 to TRBJ2-6; possibly TRBD1 for D (5 bases). Sequencing was performed on blood. This TCR derives from a man aged 18 to 29 in good health. CDR3 DNA sequence: TGTGCCAGCAGTTACTATCCGGGCTCTGGGGCCACCGTCATGACTTTC. Encoded protein: CASSYYPGSGATVMTF.